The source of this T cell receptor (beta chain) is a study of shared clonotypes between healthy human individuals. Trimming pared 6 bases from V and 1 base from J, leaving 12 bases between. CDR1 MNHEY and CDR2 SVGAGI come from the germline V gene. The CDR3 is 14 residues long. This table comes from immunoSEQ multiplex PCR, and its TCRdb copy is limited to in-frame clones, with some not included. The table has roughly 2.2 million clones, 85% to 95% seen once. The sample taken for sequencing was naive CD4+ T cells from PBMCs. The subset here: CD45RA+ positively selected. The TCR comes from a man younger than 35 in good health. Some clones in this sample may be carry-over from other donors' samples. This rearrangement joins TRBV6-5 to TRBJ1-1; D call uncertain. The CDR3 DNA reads TGTGCCAGCAGACCCCCTTTGGGGAACACTGAAGCTTTCTTT. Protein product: CASRPPLGNTEAFF.